This is a list of T cell receptor beta chains from one sample in a study of blood T cell repertoires in COVID-19. Generated by immunoSEQ multiplex PCR, the TCRdb table keeps only in-frame clones and is missing some. The data show 65,000 to 85,000 clones, with roughly nine tenths seen just once and roughly 2.5% held by the top ten. The sample taken for sequencing was peripheral blood. The receptors here all came from a human donor in a cohort sampled during active COVID-19. The CDR3 runs from the conserved cysteine through the conserved F or W. The D gene is left open where the match is weak. Some rows have no size entry. The others give once, few or many, or a class for an expanded clone.

v_gene,d_gene,abundance,j_gene,CDR3aa,CDR3nt
TRBV30,-,-,TRBJ1-1,CAWSGGGGTEAFF,TGTGCCTGGAGTGGGGGAGGGGGCACTGAAGCTTTCTTT
TRBV5-5,TRBD1,-,TRBJ1-4,CASSLNGRGQEKLFF,TGTGCCAGCAGCTTGAACGGCAGGGGGCAAGAAAAACTGTTTTTT
TRBV15,-,-,TRBJ1-5,CATSVLNQPQHF,TGTGCCACCAGCGTACTAAATCAGCCCCAGCATTTT
TRBV7-2,TRBD2,-,TRBJ2-5,CASSRPRTSGNFQETQYF,TGTGCCAGCAGCCGGCCTAGGACTAGCGGGAACTTTCAAGAGACCCAGTACTTC
TRBV7-8,-,-,TRBJ2-7,CASSSETLSYEQYF,TGTGCCAGCAGCTCCGAGACTCTCTCCTACGAGCAGTACTTC
TRBV19,-,-,TRBJ1-1,CASSMTGKHTEAFF,TGTGCCAGTAGTATGACCGGGAAACACACTGAAGCTTTCTTT
TRBV7-9,TRBD2,-,TRBJ2-1,CASSLGGGSEQFF,TGTGCCAGCAGCTTAGGGGGCGGGAGCGAGCAGTTCTTC
TRBV7-9,TRBD1,-,TRBJ1-2,CASSLEGTGLFGYTF,TGTGCCAGCAGCTTAGAAGGGACAGGGCTTTTTGGCTACACCTTC
TRBV5-6,TRBD1,-,TRBJ1-6,CASSWGTGRNSPLHF,TGTGCCAGCAGCTGGGGGACAGGGCGTAATTCACCCCTCCACTTT
TRBV9,TRBD2,-,TRBJ2-5,CASSVATLAGGQETQYF,TGTGCCAGCAGCGTAGCGACCCTAGCGGGGGGACAAGAGACCCAGTACTTC
TRBV18,-,-,TRBJ2-7,CASSPPGGSYEQYF,TGTGCCAGCTCACCACCAGGGGGCTCCTACGAGCAGTACTTC
TRBV6-5,-,-,TRBJ1-2,CASSPAQTYGYTF,TGTGCCAGCAGTCCGGCACAGACATATGGCTACACCTTC
TRBV20-1,TRBD1,once,TRBJ1-2,CSASSGQDYGYTF,TGCAGTGCTAGTTCGGGACAGGACTATGGCTACACCTTC
TRBV27,TRBD1,-,TRBJ2-7,CASSTPGQGYEQYF,TGTGCCAGCAGTACACCGGGACAGGGCTACGAGCAGTACTTC
TRBV19,-,once,TRBJ1-2,CASTPTGGQIYGYTF,TGTGCCAGTACCCCCACAGGCGGACAAATCTATGGCTACACCTTC
TRBV27,TRBD2,-,TRBJ2-1,CASSWGLAGNEQFF,TGTGCCAGCAGTTGGGGACTAGCGGGGAATGAGCAGTTCTTC
TRBV6-2/TRBV6-3,TRBD1,-,TRBJ2-2,CASSHDRGTNTGELFF,TGTGCCAGCAGTCACGACAGGGGCACGAACACCGGGGAGCTGTTTTTT
TRBV7-2,TRBD1,-,TRBJ2-7,CASSPRDSPYSTYEQYF,TGTGCCAGCAGCCCCAGGGACAGCCCCTATTCTACCTACGAGCAGTACTTC
TRBV30,-,-,TRBJ2-5,CAWSVWAKKGETQYF,TGTGCCTGGAGTGTATGGGCGAAGAAAGGAGAGACCCAGTACTTC
TRBV3-1/TRBV3-2,TRBD1,-,TRBJ2-4,CASSQATGLIQYF,TGTGCCAGCAGCCAAGCGACAGGGCTTATTCAGTACTTC
TRBV15,-,-,TRBJ2-5,CATNEGGETQYF,TGTGCCACCAACGAGGGGGGGGAGACCCAGTACTTC
TRBV19,-,-,TRBJ1-4,CASSIERGTANEKLFF,TGTGCCAGTAGTATAGAAAGGGGGACGGCTAATGAAAAACTGTTTTTT
TRBV29-1,-,-,TRBJ1-1,CSVDGGLNTEAFF,TGCAGCGTTGACGGGGGGTTGAACACTGAAGCTTTCTTT
TRBV5-4,-,-,TRBJ1-3,CASSLGAGPGNTIYF,TGTGCCAGCAGCTTAGGTGCGGGCCCTGGAAACACCATATATTTT
TRBV6-5,-,-,TRBJ2-3,CASSYSVVDTQYF,TGTGCCAGCAGTTACTCTGTAGTAGATACGCAGTATTTT
TRBV7-8,TRBD2,-,TRBJ2-1,CASSWPTSGGVYNEQFF,TGTGCCAGCAGCTGGCCGACTAGCGGGGGAGTGTACAATGAGCAGTTCTTC
TRBV7-2,TRBD1,-,TRBJ2-7,CASSFGQGKPYEQYF,TGTGCCAGCAGCTTCGGACAGGGAAAGCCCTACGAGCAGTACTTC
TRBV15,-,-,TRBJ1-5,CATSSRVSNQPQHF,TGTGCCACCAGCAGCAGGGTTAGCAATCAGCCCCAGCATTTT
TRBV5-1,TRBD1,-,TRBJ2-4,CASSLVSSGQKNIQYF,TGCGCCAGCAGCTTGGTGAGTTCGGGACAGAAAAACATTCAGTACTTC
TRBV28,-,-,TRBJ1-2,CASSTPSGYTF,TGTGCCAGCAGTACGCCGAGTGGCTACACCTTC
TRBV11-2,-,-,TRBJ2-1,CASRAPGGYNEQFF,TGTGCCAGCAGGGCCCCCGGGGGCTACAATGAGCAGTTCTTC
TRBV6-2/TRBV6-3,-,-,TRBJ1-6,CASSLRVNSPLHF,TGTGCCAGCAGTTTGAGGGTAAATTCACCCCTCCACTTT
TRBV4-3,TRBD2,-,TRBJ2-1,CASSQDLLLFTSAQSSYNEQFF,TGCGCCAGCAGCCAAGATCTTTTGTTGTTTACTAGCGCCCAGAGCTCCTACAATGAGCAGTTCTTC
TRBV7-2,TRBD2,-,TRBJ2-1,CASSSGGGNEQFF,TGTGCCAGCAGCTCCGGGGGGGGGAATGAGCAGTTCTTC
TRBV18,-,-,TRBJ2-7,CASSPRADSYEQYF,TGTGCCAGCTCACCACGAGCAGACAGCTACGAGCAGTACTTC
TRBV2,TRBD1,-,TRBJ2-1,CASRTGAFQFF,TGTGCCAGCAGAACAGGGGCCTTTCAGTTCTTC
TRBV19,-,-,TRBJ1-2,CASSGPARNYGYTF,TGTGCCAGTAGTGGCCCCGCCAGGAACTATGGCTACACCTTC
TRBV5-1,-,-,TRBJ2-5,CASSLAPAGETQYF,TGCGCCAGCAGCTTGGCCCCGGCCGGGGAGACCCAGTACTTC
TRBV2,TRBD1,-,TRBJ1-1,CASSETTGLGTEAFF,TGTGCCAGCAGTGAAACGACAGGGTTGGGCACTGAAGCTTTCTTT
TRBV28,-,once,TRBJ1-3,CASSWDTRSGNTIYF,TGTGCCAGCAGTTGGGACACCCGCTCTGGAAACACCATATATTTT
TRBV5-1,-,-,TRBJ2-3,CASSLGLSTDTQYF,TGCGCCAGCAGCTTGGGGCTTAGCACAGATACGCAGTATTTT
TRBV27,-,-,TRBJ2-1,CASSSHATVEQFF,TGTGCCAGCAGTTCACATGCGACAGTCGAGCAGTTCTTC
TRBV27,TRBD1,-,TRBJ2-4,CASSLKPRTGENIQYF,TGTGCCAGCAGTTTAAAGCCTCGGACAGGGGAAAACATTCAGTACTTC
TRBV5-1,TRBD1,-,TRBJ2-1,CASSDRDRGMNEQFF,TGCGCCAGCAGCGACCGGGACAGGGGGATGAATGAGCAGTTCTTC
TRBV6-5,-,-,TRBJ2-2,CASRNRATGELFF,TGTGCCAGCAGGAACAGGGCAACCGGGGAGCTGTTTTTT
TRBV3-1/TRBV3-2,TRBD1,-,TRBJ1-6,CASSQDSGGDNSPLHF,TGTGCCAGCAGCCAAGATTCAGGGGGCGATAATTCACCCCTCCACTTT
TRBV2,-,-,TRBJ2-5,CASTEDRGLETQYF,TGTGCCAGCACCGAGGACAGAGGCTTGGAGACCCAGTACTTC
TRBV19,TRBD2,-,TRBJ2-7,CASSGRLADLSYEQYF,TGTGCCAGTAGTGGCCGACTAGCGGACCTGTCCTACGAGCAGTACTTC
TRBV9,TRBD1,-,TRBJ1-1,CASSGQGETEAFF,TGTGCCAGCAGCGGACAGGGAGAGACTGAAGCTTTCTTT
TRBV29-1,TRBD2,-,TRBJ2-1,CSVPGGGNEQFF,TGCAGCGTCCCTGGGGGGGGAAATGAGCAGTTCTTC
TRBV19,TRBD2,-,TRBJ2-1,CASSIPVLTGGNEQFF,TGTGCCAGTAGTATCCCTGTTCTCACGGGGGGCAATGAGCAGTTCTTC
TRBV7-2,TRBD1,-,TRBJ2-3,CASSQQGAEADTQYF,TGTGCCAGCAGCCAACAGGGGGCAGAGGCAGATACGCAGTATTTT
TRBV3-1/TRBV3-2,-,-,TRBJ1-6,CASSQSAGIGNSPLHF,TGTGCCAGCAGCCAAAGTGCGGGCATAGGGAATTCACCCCTCCACTTT